This T cell receptor beta chain emerged from a study of cytomegalovirus exposure and HLA in healthy donors. General study findings and limits: Segments of the TCR beta V type were, in most cases, productive about 87% or about 30% of the time in an earlier analysis. The study put under 200 TCR beta chains on its list as cytomegalovirus-associated.

Germline V lookup: CDR1 SGDLS, CDR2 YYNGEE. CDR3 size: 13 residues. V lost 3 bases to trimming and J lost 12 bases; unmatched junction nucleotides: 7. The study ran its PCR with 60 Vbeta and 13 Jbeta primers. Assay: immunoSEQ multiplex PCR; the TCRdb copy retains only in-frame clones and omits some. This sample has 100,000 to 150,000 clones; roughly 82% occur once, and the top ten carry 11%. As concerns this clone: Antigen unknown.

The chain combines TRBV9 with TRBJ2-1; 9 bases line up with TRBD1. This sequence was found in a male donor in good health and CMV-seropositive. The sequencing sample was made of PBMCs. CDR3 residues: CASSAPRGQGQFF. CDR3 nucleotide sequence: TGTGCCAGCAGCGCCCCGCGGGGACAGGGGCAGTTCTTC.